Listed here are 27 T cell receptor beta chains from one sample, sequenced in a study of T cell repertoires in cytomegalovirus infection. These TCRs are of unknown antigen specificity. TCRdb itself ran the reads through MiXCR, one entry per CDR3 protein. The table shows 700,000 to 950,000 distinct CDR3 sequences, with 32% occurring only once. The material sequenced was cultured CD8+ T cells from PBMCs, taken from culture after CMV antigen stimulation. These receptors were taken from a human donor in good health (CMV status not recorded). Some clones in this sample may be carry-over from other donors' samples.

With regard to this clonotype: Germline and junction disagree at one end, which may indicate a read error. The chain recombines TRBV7-9 with TRBJ1-1; 9 nucleotides align to TRBD1. CDR3 length equals 14 residues. Per the germline V gene, CDR1 is SEHNR and CDR2 is FQNEAQ (reference sequence). The CDR3 protein is CVSQGTGRNTEAFF. The CDR3 DNA is TGTGTCAGCCAAGGGACAGGGAGGAACACTGAAGCTTTCTTT.

This clonotype was picked up a small number of times. The rearrangement joins TRBV14 to TRBJ1-1; D ambiguous. The ends were cut back, 1 base at V and 10 bases at J, with 16 bases in the middle. This CDR3 region has 14 residues. The germline V gene encodes CDR1 SGHDN and CDR2 FVKESK. This CDR3 reads CASSQGRTPLGAFF. In DNA form, the CDR3 reads TGTGCCAGCAGCCAAGGACGGACTCCTCTGGGAGCTTTCTTT. Together with reference TRBV14 and TRBJ1-1, the CDR3 gives the full variable domain: EAGVTQFPSHSVIEKGQTVTLRCDPISGHDNLYWYRRVMGKEIKFLLHFVKESKQDESGMPNNRFLAERTGGTYSTLKVQPAELEDSGVYFCASSQGRTPLGAFFGQGTRLTVV.

As to this clonotype: A junction boundary mismatches the germline segment, possibly from a read error. The CDR3 nucleotides are TGTGTCAGCAGCCCCGTCCCCGGGACAGGGAGAGACACCATATATTTT. Protein: CVSSPVPGTGRDTIYF. The rearrangement uses TRBV7-6 and TRBJ1-3; TRBD1 matches 9 bases. CDR3 size: 16 residues. The germline V gene has CDR1 SGHVS and CDR2 FNYEAQ.

This clonotype was found a few times. The chain carries TRBV7-9 and TRBJ2-1; TRBD2 matches 8 bases. The CDR3 contains 15 residues. The V gene end was trimmed by 5 bases and the J gene end by 2 bases; junction bases not matched to a gene: 5. Per germline, CDR1 SEHNR and CDR2 FQNEAQ (reference sequence). CDR3 bases: TGTGCCAGCAGCGTTATAGCGGGGCCCTACAATGAGCAGTTCTTC. It translates to CASSVIAGPYNEQFF.

Concerning this clonotype itself: A read error may account for a junction end that differs from germline. The chain links TRBV24-1 to TRBJ2-3, with D possibly being TRBD2 (5 bases). CDR1 is KGHDR, CDR2 SFDVKD, per germline. The CDR3 extends over 17 amino acids. The CDR3 sequence is CATSLPYSPLFLSGAVF. The CDR3 DNA is TGTGCCACCAGCCTCCCCTACAGCCCTCTATTTCTAAGCGGCGCAGTATTT.

The sample holds many counts of this clonotype. The rearrangement links TRBV12-3 or TRBV12-4 to TRBJ2-1, with D possibly being TRBD1 (6 bases). The CDR3 runs 15 residues. The V gene lost 5 bases and the J gene lost 7 bases, with 18 bases spanning the gap. The CDR3 reads CASSRAGTKGNEQFF. The CDR3 DNA reads TGTGCCAGCAGTAGAGCCGGGACAAAGGGGAATGAGCAGTTCTTC.

J is TRBJ2-1 and V is TRBV5-1; 7 bases match TRBD1. Losses at the gene ends were 10 bases for V and 0 bases for J; bases not matched to a gene: 19. Germline CDR1 SGHRS, CDR2 YFSETQ. The CDR3 is made up of 18 amino acids. CDR3 sequence (DNA): TGCGCCGACGGTGGACAGGAATTCATCCCGAGCTCCTACAATGAGCAGTTCTTC. Its protein product is CADGGQEFIPSSYNEQFF.

This chain links TRBV12-3 or TRBV12-4 with TRBJ2-7, with 9 positions matching TRBD1. V dropped 10 bases and J dropped 7; count of bases not matched to a gene: 11. CDR3 length equals 13 residues. The CDR3 loop is CAILTGGNLEQYF. The CDR3 DNA sequence: TGTGCCATCCTGACAGGGGGAAACCTAGAGCAGTACTTC.

This clonotype was observed a few times. V usage is TRBV4-1 and J usage is TRBJ2-2; D unclear. The CDR3 extends over 15 amino acids. V dropped 1 base and J dropped 0 bases, with 6 bases sitting between them. Germline CDR1 MGHRA, CDR2 YSYEKL. Here the CDR3 DNA reads TGCGCCAGCAGCCAAGTGGCAGCGAACACCGGGGAGCTGTTTTTT. Translation gives CASSQVAANTGELFF.

This clonotype is a singleton in its sample. This chain joins TRBV27 and TRBJ2-2, with D perhaps assigned TRBD1 or TRBD2 (6 bases each). CDR3 length: 14 amino acids. CDR1 is MNHEY and CDR2 is SMNVEV in the germline V gene (reference sequence). V was shortened by 8 bases and J by 4 bases, with 14 bases between the two germline ends. Written as DNA, the CDR3 is TGTGCCAGCGCCGGGGGCGCGATCACCGGGGAGCTGTTTTTT. It codes for CASAGGAITGELFF.

This clonotype was recorded a few times. The genes are TRBV27 and TRBJ2-7; TRBD2 is a possible D gene (5 bases). This CDR3 has 13 residues. Trimming removed 5 bases from V and 7 bases from J, with 15 bases in between. Germline assignment: CDR1 MNHEY and CDR2 SMNVEV (reference sequence). Written as DNA, the CDR3 is TGTGCCAGCAGTCTTCGGGCGGGCTGGGAGCAGTACGTC. Residues: CASSLRAGWEQYV.

The rearrangement joins TRBV12-3 or TRBV12-4 to TRBJ2-3; D gene unclear. Trimming stripped 7 bases from V and 8 bases from J, with 10 bases between. The CDR3 has 11 amino acids. The DNA of the CDR3 is TGTGCCAGCATGTCGGAAGGTACGCAGTATTTT. This gives the protein CASMSEGTQYF.

The chain joins TRBV5-1 to TRBJ2-3, with a tentative D call TRBD2 (6 bases). This CDR3 has 15 amino acids. The V gene's germline CDR1 is SGHRS and CDR2 YFSETQ. Trimming stripped 3 bases from V and 5 bases from J, with 16 bases between. Here the CDR3 DNA reads TGCGCCAGCAGCTCCCGGGACTCGCTTTTAGATACGCAGTATTTT. It yields the protein CASSSRDSLLDTQYF.

This clonotype was counted at least ten times. The chain links TRBV7-2 to TRBJ2-7, with D perhaps TRBD2 (5 bases). V lost 5 bases to trimming and J lost 2 bases, with 16 bases between them. From germline, CDR1 is SGHTA and CDR2 FQGNSA. This CDR3 has 15 amino acids. The CDR3 here is CASSVDSTRTYEQYF. The CDR3 DNA sequence: TGTGCCAGCAGCGTGGACTCGACGCGAACCTACGAGCAGTACTTC.

The sample holds a few counts of this clonotype. This chain connects TRBV6-1 to TRBJ2-7; TRBD1 matches 7 bases. CDR1 is MNHNS, CDR2 SASEGT, per germline. V shed 10 bases and J 4 bases; nucleotides not matched to a gene: 13. This CDR3 contains 14 residues. CDR3 DNA sequence: TGTGCCACCACTTTGGGACAGTATCCTTACGAGCAGTACTTC. Translating it yields CATTLGQYPYEQYF.

This clonotype was observed at least ten times. This chain links TRBV27 with TRBJ2-7, with 8 bases aligning to TRBD1. This CDR3 is built from 15 residues. Germline-derived CDR1 and CDR2 are MNHEY and SMNVEV (reference sequence). V lost 6 bases to trimming and J lost 0 bases; unmatched junction nucleotides: 7. This CDR3 reads CASSLGQASSYEQYF. The CDR3, as DNA: TGTGCCAGCAGCCTGGGACAGGCGAGCTCCTACGAGCAGTACTTC.

The chain joins TRBV4-1 to TRBJ1-1; no clear D. The germline CDR1 and CDR2 sequences are MGHRA and YSYEKL. V dropped 0 bases and J dropped 5 bases, with 4 bases sitting between them. CDR3 length: 12 residues. CDR3 in DNA: TGCGCCAGCAGCCAAGACGGGACTGAAGCTTTCTTT. It yields the protein CASSQDGTEAFF.

In this sample, this clonotype turned up many times. The chain uses TRBV7-8 and TRBJ1-1; tentative D call: TRBD1 (6 bases). The V end was cut by 4 bases, the J end by 5 bases, with 11 bases between. Germline V lookup: CDR1 SGHVS, CDR2 FQNEAQ. The CDR3 totals 13 residues. The CDR3 sequence: CASSYTGLTEAFF. As DNA, the CDR3 is TGTGCCAGCAGCTACACAGGGCTTACTGAAGCTTTCTTT.

The chain carries TRBV7-6 and TRBJ2-2, with 8 bases lining up with TRBD1. The CDR3 runs 14 residues. Germline loops: CDR1 SGHVS, CDR2 FNYEAQ. Trimming took 3 bases from V and 4 from J; bases not matched to a gene: 1. The CDR3 loop reads CASSFTGGTGELFF. CDR3 bases: TGTGCCAGCAGCTTTACAGGGGGCACCGGGGAGCTGTTTTTT.

V gene TRBV6-5 combines with J gene TRBJ2-2; tentative D call: TRBD1 (5 bases). CDR1 MNHEY and CDR2 SVGAGI come from the germline V gene. The CDR3 covers 14 residues. The V gene lost 2 bases and the J gene lost 9 bases, with 13 bases spanning the gap. The CDR3 sequence: CASSYGRANRELFF. CDR3 sequence (DNA): TGTGCCAGCAGTTACGGCAGGGCTAATCGGGAGCTGTTTTTT.

This rearrangement joins TRBV27 to TRBJ2-7; no reliable D call. This CDR3 has 12 amino acids. V lost 0 bases to trimming and J lost 12 bases, with 12 bases between them. Germline values: CDR1 MNHEY, CDR2 SMNVEV (reference sequence). The chain's CDR3 is CASSLSGDRLYF. DNA for the CDR3: TGTGCCAGCAGTTTATCGGGCGATCGTCTGTACTTC.

This clonotype has only a few counts. This chain uses TRBV28 with TRBJ1-4, with D possibly TRBD1 on 6 matching bases. The length of the CDR3 is 15 residues. From germline, CDR1 is MDHEN and CDR2 SYDVKM. V was pared by 5 bases and J by 4 bases, with 14 bases between. This chain's CDR3 is CASSPLDRSNEKLFF. DNA of the CDR3: TGTGCCAGCAGTCCACTCGACAGGAGTAATGAAAAACTGTTTTTT.

Only a few counts were recorded for this clonotype. The chain links TRBV4-1 to TRBJ1-5, with TRBD1 as a possible D gene (6 bases). From germline, CDR1 is MGHRA and CDR2 YSYEKL. The CDR3 totals 15 residues. V dropped 4 bases and J dropped 1 base, with 11 bases sitting between them. CDR3 DNA: TGCGCCAGCAGCCTCCATACAGGGAGCAATCAGCCCCAGCATTTT. Its protein is CASSLHTGSNQPQHF.

This clonotype was seen a few times. The V call is TRBV29-1, the J call TRBJ2-2, with 7 bases identical to TRBD1. Germline V gives CDR1 SQVTM, CDR2 ANQGSEA. This CDR3 contains 12 residues. The CDR3 sequence is CSYRGNTGELFF. The CDR3 DNA reads TGCAGTTACAGGGGGAACACCGGGGAGCTGTTTTTT.

This rearrangement joins TRBV2 to TRBJ1-1, with D hard to call. This CDR3 contains 12 residues. Germline values: CDR1 SNHLY, CDR2 FYNNEI. Trimming cost V 7 bases and J 4 bases, with 10 bases left between them. Here the CDR3 reads CASKGRPTEAFF. CDR3 coding DNA: TGTGCCAGCAAGGGCAGACCCACTGAAGCTTTCTTT.

V and J are TRBV4-2 and TRBJ2-5; 16 nucleotides agree with TRBD2. In germline, CDR1 is LGHNA, CDR2 YNFKEQ. V lost 3 bases, J lost 2 bases, and 3 bases stayed unmatched. This CDR3 comprises 17 residues. CDR3 amino acids: CASSQGLAGGPQETQYF. CDR3 coding DNA: TGTGCCAGCAGCCAGGGACTAGCGGGGGGGCCACAAGAGACCCAGTACTTC.

V usage is TRBV20-1 and J usage is TRBJ2-2; a weak D match, TRBD2 (5 bases). V was shortened by 3 bases and J by 4 bases, with 12 bases between the two germline ends. CDR3 length: 14 residues. The germline gives CDR1 DFQATT, CDR2 SNEGSKA (reference sequence). DNA for the CDR3: TGCAGTGCTAGTCAGAGCGGCGGCACCGGGGAGCTGTTTTTT. Residues: CSASQSGGTGELFF.